One and the same sample provided the 22 T cell receptor beta chains below, sequenced in a study of T cell responses to AZD1222 COVID-19 vaccine. This table comes from immunoSEQ multiplex PCR, and its TCRdb copy is limited to in-frame clones, with some not included. This table holds around 90,000 clones, roughly 85% found once. Material: peripheral blood, obtained on day 0 of AZD1222 vaccination. Every receptor here comes from an adult in good health.

This CDR3 reads CASSPGTGGSTDTQYF. In DNA, the CDR3 is TGCGCCAGCAGCCCCGGGACAGGGGGCAGTACAGATACGCAGTATTTT. The chain carries TRBV5-1 and TRBJ2-3, with 12 bases aligning to TRBD1. The CDR3 runs 16 residues. V was clipped by 4 bases and J by 3 bases; unmatched bases: 6. Germline lookup yields CDR1 SGHRS and CDR2 YFSETQ.

This chain joins TRBV5-1 and TRBJ1-3, with 7 bases matching TRBD1. The CDR3 covers 16 residues. The V gene end was trimmed by 1 base and the J gene end by 1 base; junction bases not matched to a gene: 5. The germline CDR1 and CDR2 sequences are SGHRS and YFSETQ. As DNA, the CDR3 is TGCGCCAGCAGCTTGCTAGACAGGGATTCTGGAAACACCATATATTTT. Protein product: CASSLLDRDSGNTIYF.

This sequence joins TRBV5-6 and TRBJ2-1; TRBD2 is a possible D gene (6 bases). V shed 4 bases and J shed 0 bases, with 14 bases lying between them. This CDR3 is 16 amino acids long. Germline values: CDR1 SGHDT, CDR2 YYEEEE. The CDR3, as DNA: TGTGCCAGCAGCAAAGAAGCGGGTTCCTCCTACAATGAGCAGTTCTTC. Protein sequence: CASSKEAGSSYNEQFF.

The rearrangement joins TRBV7-7 to TRBJ2-5, with D maybe TRBD2 (6 bases). V was cut by 5 bases and J by 5 bases, with 18 bases left in between. This CDR3 contains 15 residues. Germline values: CDR1 SSHAT, CDR2 FNYEAQ (reference sequence). CDR3 in DNA: TGTGCCAGCAGCCGGGGTCGGGGGTGGACGGAGACCCAGTACTTC. It is translated as CASSRGRGWTETQYF.

This clone was detected only once. The chain has TRBV6-5 and TRBJ1-1; maybe TRBD1 (5 bases). V lost 7 bases, J lost 4 bases, and 16 bases lay in between. CDR1 is MNHEY, CDR2 SVGAGI, per germline. The CDR3 runs 14 residues. DNA of the CDR3: TGTGCCAGCACTTCCGCCGGCGGGGGCACTGAAGCTTTCTTT. Protein sequence: CASTSAGGGTEAFF.

This chain joins TRBV2 and TRBJ1-1; tentative D call: TRBD1 (5 bases). Trimming removed 6 bases at V and 0 bases at J, with 17 bases between. The germline V gene encodes CDR1 SNHLY and CDR2 FYNNEI. This CDR3 is 16 amino acids long. This CDR3 reads CASRGTGGLLNTEAFF. In nucleotides, the CDR3 is TGTGCCAGCAGGGGTACCGGGGGACTTTTGAACACTGAAGCTTTCTTT.

The V call is TRBV5-6, the J call TRBJ2-2; unclear D gene. Trimming pared 0 bases from V and 3 bases from J, leaving 12 bases between. CDR1 and CDR2 from the germline V gene are SGHDT and YYEEEE. The CDR3 extends over 16 amino acids. The CDR3: CASSLALGVDTGELFF. CDR3 nucleotides: TGTGCCAGCAGCTTGGCTTTGGGTGTCGACACCGGGGAGCTGTTTTTT.

Written as DNA, the CDR3 is TGTGCCAGTATCCCGGGGCTAAACACCGGGGAGCTGTTTTTT. Its translation: CASIPGLNTGELFF. V and J are TRBV19 and TRBJ2-2, with D perhaps matching TRBD1 or TRBD2 (5 bases each). The CDR3 is 14 residues long. Germline-derived CDR1 and CDR2 are LNHDA and SQIVND (reference sequence). With 7 bases removed from V and 2 bases from J, the gap between germline ends came to 11 bases.

This clone was found once. The V and J genes are TRBV15 and TRBJ1-3, with TRBD1 as a possible D gene (5 bases). The CDR3 runs to 15 residues. Trimming removed 2 bases at V and 10 bases at J, with 18 bases between. Germline V gives CDR1 LNHNV, CDR2 YYDKDF (reference sequence). Here the CDR3 DNA reads TGTGCCACCAGCAGATCACAGGACCTTGGGCAAACCATATATTTT. Amino acids: CATSRSQDLGQTIYF.

The chain is built from TRBV7-9 and TRBJ2-1; TRBD2 matches at 7 bases. Germline-derived CDR1 and CDR2 are SEHNR and FQNEAQ (reference sequence). V lost 1 base to trimming and J lost 4 bases; unmatched junction nucleotides: 4. The CDR3 length is 15 residues. The CDR3 sequence is CASSLDGGRYNEQFF. CDR3 bases: TGTGCCAGCAGCTTAGACGGGGGGAGATACAATGAGCAGTTCTTC.

In DNA form, the CDR3 reads TGTGCCAGCAGCTTAGTGCAGGGAGACCAAGAGACCCAGTACTTC. Protein product: CASSLVQGDQETQYF. The rearrangement uses TRBV7-9 and TRBJ2-5, with D perhaps TRBD1 or TRBD2 (5 bases each). V was cut by 1 base and J by 0 bases, with 9 bases left in between. The CDR3 runs 15 residues. The germline V gene has CDR1 SEHNR and CDR2 FQNEAQ (reference sequence).

The chain couples TRBV30 to TRBJ1-2; D is unresolved. This CDR3 has 12 residues. From germline, CDR1 is GTSNPN and CDR2 SVGIG (reference sequence). V dropped 0 bases and J dropped 9 bases, with 11 bases sitting between them. The CDR3: CAWSVYLWSYTF. The CDR3 region has the DNA TGTGCCTGGAGTGTTTACCTCTGGAGCTACACCTTC.

This chain connects TRBV3-1 (or the pseudogene TRBV3-2) to TRBJ1-4, with TRBD1 identical over 7 bases. J was trimmed by 5 bases and V by 6 bases; bases with no gene match: 9. The CDR3 loop spans 15 amino acids. Germline CDR1 is LGHDT and CDR2 is YNNKEL (reference sequence). The CDR3 region has the DNA TGTGCCAGCAGGGCTTGGACAGGCAACAATGAAAAACTGTTTTTT. Translated, it gives CASRAWTGNNEKLFF.

Here the CDR3 DNA reads TGTGCCAGCAAAAAACGGGACTCCTCCTACGAGCAGTACTTC. Amino acids: CASKKRDSSYEQYF. The rearrangement links TRBV2 to TRBJ2-7; D possibly corresponds to TRBD2 (6 bases). Germline CDR1 is SNHLY and CDR2 is FYNNEI. The CDR3 runs to 14 residues. The V gene lost 7 bases and the J gene lost 0 bases, with 13 bases spanning the gap.

This chain links TRBV24-1 with TRBJ1-4; the match to TRBD1 covers 8 bases. The CDR3 loop spans 21 amino acids. CDR1 KGHDR and CDR2 SFDVKD come from the germline V gene. Trimming removed 7 bases from V and 0 bases from J; junction bases left unmatched: 21. The chain's CDR3 is CATREPRGGQGPWSTNEKLFF. The CDR3 DNA is TGTGCCACCAGGGAACCACGTGGAGGACAGGGACCGTGGTCAACTAATGAAAAACTGTTTTTT.

This clone occurred a few times. The rearrangement uses TRBV7-9 and TRBJ1-1; D possibly corresponds to TRBD1 (6 bases). The CDR3 covers 14 residues. V lost 3 bases and J 4 bases, leaving 12 bases between the germline ends. CDR1 is SEHNR and CDR2 is FQNEAQ in the germline V gene (reference sequence). In nucleotides, the CDR3 is TGTGCCAGCAGCTTGCCCGGAGGGGGCACTGAAGCTTTCTTT. Translation: CASSLPGGGTEAFF.

J is TRBJ2-3 and V is TRBV9; D uncertain. The germline V gene encodes CDR1 SGDLS and CDR2 YYNGEE. V was clipped by 4 bases and J by 2 bases, with 11 bases between them. The length of the CDR3 is 14 residues. CDR3 region: CASSFRPVTDTQYF. The CDR3 DNA sequence: TGTGCCAGCAGCTTCAGGCCTGTCACAGATACGCAGTATTTT.

This sequence joins TRBV6-6 and TRBJ1-6; unclear D gene. V lost 5 bases and J 0 bases, leaving 20 bases between the germline ends. This CDR3 has 19 amino acids. Germline V lookup: CDR1 MNHNY, CDR2 SVGAGI (reference sequence). The CDR3 spells CASSPNSPGPSSYNSPLHF. CDR3 in DNA: TGTGCCAGCAGTCCTAACTCTCCCGGGCCGAGCTCCTATAATTCACCCCTCCACTTT.

This clone was seen once. This chain joins TRBV7-2 and TRBJ1-4; the D is unclear. Germline V CDR1 and CDR2: SGHTA, FQGNSA. V was pared by 2 bases and J by 8 bases, with 18 bases between. This CDR3 contains 16 residues. CDR3 coding DNA: TGTGCCAGCAGCTTAAACGGACGAGGTTTTCGAGAAAAACTGTTTTTT. Residues: CASSLNGRGFREKLFF. Combining the CDR3 with reference TRBV7-2 and TRBJ1-4 gives the whole variable domain GAGVSQSPSNKVTEKGKDVELRCDPISGHTALYWYRQSLGQGLEFLIYFQGNSAPDKSGLPSDRFSAERTGGSVSTLTIQRTQQEDSAVYLCASSLNGRGFREKLFFGSGTQLSVL.

CDR3 amino acids: CASSRTDATYGYTF. The CDR3 nucleotides read TGTGCCAGCAGCCGGACCGACGCCACCTATGGCTACACCTTC. The chain links TRBV13 to TRBJ1-2; D unclear. Trimming removed 5 bases from V and 4 bases from J, with 14 bases in between. Germline V gives CDR1 PRHDT, CDR2 FYEKMQ (reference sequence). The CDR3 is 14 residues long.

V and J are TRBV6-5 and TRBJ2-1, with 11 nucleotides matching TRBD2. This CDR3 has 15 amino acids. From germline, CDR1 is MNHEY and CDR2 SVGAGI. Losses at the gene ends were 6 bases for V and 3 bases for J; bases not matched to a gene: 4. In DNA, the CDR3 is TGTGCCAGCAGCCCACTAGCGGGAGACTACAATGAGCAGTTCTTC. It encodes CASSPLAGDYNEQFF.

This clone was counted only a few times. The J gene is TRBJ1-5, the V gene TRBV19; D is uncertain. This CDR3 spans 15 amino acids. Germline V CDR1 and CDR2: LNHDA, SQIVND (reference sequence). The CDR3 protein is CATAPRKNSNQPQHF. The CDR3 coding sequence is TGTGCTACCGCCCCCAGAAAGAATAGCAATCAGCCCCAGCATTTT.